This passage covers 29 T cell receptor beta chains from one sample sequenced in a study of shared clonotypes between healthy human individuals. Sequencing used immunoSEQ multiplex PCR; TCRdb keeps in-frame clones, though not all of them. The sample shows some 2,500,000 clones, under 95% of them seen only once. The sequencing sample was made of naive CD4+ T cells from PBMCs. Subset described: CD45RA+ positively selected. These receptors were obtained from a man aged 18 to 35 in good health. Some clones in this sample may be carry-over from other donors' samples.

The rearrangement joins TRBV10-1 to TRBJ2-1; 14 positions agree with TRBD2. There are 16 residues in the CDR3. CDR1 and CDR2 (germline): WNHNN, SYGVQD (reference sequence). J was trimmed by 8 bases and V by 0 bases; bases with no gene match: 3. CDR3: CASSESGTSGSDEQFF. The CDR3, as DNA: TGCGCCAGCAGTGAGTCAGGGACTAGCGGGAGCGATGAGCAGTTCTTC.

Only one count was recorded for this clone. The V and J genes are TRBV10-3 and TRBJ2-1; 9 positions match TRBD1. V dropped 11 bases and J dropped 3; count of bases not matched to a gene: 8. CDR3 size: 14 residues. Germline lookup yields CDR1 ENHRY and CDR2 SYGVKD. The CDR3, as DNA: TGTGCCGTCAACCGGGACAGGGACTACAATGAGCAGTTCTTC. This sequence encodes CAVNRDRDYNEQFF.

The CDR3 region has the DNA TGCGCCAGCAGCCAACGTCTGTCCGGGACAGGTAGGAATGAGCAGTTCTTC. Translation gives CASSQRLSGTGRNEQFF. The rearrangement uses TRBV4-1 and TRBJ2-1, with TRBD1 matching over 8 bases. Germline CDR1 is MGHRA and CDR2 is YSYEKL. The CDR3 contains 17 residues. V lost 2 bases to trimming and J lost 7 bases; unmatched junction nucleotides: 13.

In its sample, this clone was seen a few times. The rearrangement joins TRBV28 to TRBJ1-2; tentatively, D is TRBD1 (5 bases). CDR3 size: 12 residues. Germline V CDR1 and CDR2: MDHEN, SYDVKM. V was trimmed by 6 bases and J by 7 bases, leaving 12 bases between them. The CDR3 bases are TGTGCCAGCAGGGTACAAGGGGTTGGCTACACCTTC. It translates to CASRVQGVGYTF.

The CDR3 sequence is CASSSTGSWGYTF. In DNA form, the CDR3 reads TGTGCCAGCAGTTCGACAGGGTCTTGGGGCTACACCTTC. This chain uses TRBV6-1 with TRBJ1-2; TRBD1 matches at 7 bases. CDR1 is MNHNS, CDR2 SASEGT, per germline. The CDR3 is 13 residues long. Losses at the gene ends were 5 bases for V and 8 bases for J; bases not matched to a gene: 8.

V and J are TRBV6-5 and TRBJ2-4; D remains unclear. Germline V lookup: CDR1 MNHEY, CDR2 SVGAGI. The germline V and J ends were trimmed by 6 bases and 0 bases, with 12 bases remaining between them. This CDR3 has 15 residues. This CDR3 reads CASRPQEIAKNIQYF. The CDR3, as DNA: TGTGCCAGCAGACCCCAGGAAATAGCCAAAAACATTCAGTACTTC.

The chain joins TRBV18 to TRBJ1-2; D is perhaps TRBD1 (5 bases). The CDR3 has 13 amino acids. The germline V gene encodes CDR1 KGHSH and CDR2 LQKENI. V was trimmed by 3 bases and J by 6 bases, leaving 11 bases between them. The CDR3 nucleotides read TGTGCCAGCTCACCCGCCGAGGGACATGGCTACACCTTC. This encodes CASSPAEGHGYTF.

This chain uses TRBV29-1 with TRBJ2-3; no firm D call. The CDR3 covers 14 residues. Germline loops: CDR1 SQVTM, CDR2 ANQGSEA. Trimming shortened V by 8 bases and J by 0 bases, and 15 bases separated the two germline ends. For the CDR3, the DNA is TGCAGCCCACCGACGGAAATAAGCACAGATACGCAGTATTTT. Its translation: CSPPTEISTDTQYF.

This clone was observed a handful of times. V usage is TRBV2 and J usage is TRBJ1-1; D is ambiguous. Looked up from germline, CDR1 is SNHLY and CDR2 is FYNNEI. The CDR3 length is 10 residues. The V end lost 6 bases, the J end lost 5 bases, and 4 bases lay between the germline ends. The CDR3 region has the DNA TGTGCCAGCAGGGTTACTGAAGCTTTCTTT. It yields the protein CASRVTEAFF.

This chain connects TRBV11-2 to TRBJ2-7; 11 bases fit TRBD2. The V segment lost 1 base and the J segment 4 bases; nucleotides outside the gene matches: 6. CDR3 length: 16 amino acids. The germline gives CDR1 SGHAT, CDR2 FQNNGV. CDR3 region: CASSLGLAGINYEQYF. The CDR3 DNA is TGTGCCAGCAGCTTAGGACTAGCGGGGATTAATTACGAGCAGTACTTC.

The chain joins TRBV5-6 to TRBJ1-5, with TRBD1 as a possible D gene (6 bases). Germline CDR1 and CDR2: SGHDT and YYEEEE. The CDR3 loop spans 14 amino acids. The V and J ends lost 5 bases and 0 bases respectively, with 9 bases between them. CDR3 nucleotides: TGTGCCAGCAGTCAGGGGTATAGCAATCAGCCCCAGCATTTT. Translation: CASSQGYSNQPQHF.

V and J are TRBV2 and TRBJ1-4, with D possibly being TRBD1 (6 bases). CDR1 is SNHLY and CDR2 is FYNNEI in the germline V gene. The CDR3 covers 15 residues. Trimming took 7 bases from V and 5 from J, leaving 17 bases between them. This CDR3 reads CASTGTPLGNEKLFF. The CDR3 DNA follows: TGTGCCAGCACCGGGACACCCCTCGGGAATGAAAAACTGTTTTTT.

The genes are TRBV7-6 and TRBJ2-6; D ambiguous. The ends were cut back, 5 bases at V and 0 bases at J, with 17 bases in the middle. Per germline, CDR1 SGHVS and CDR2 FNYEAQ. The CDR3 contains 18 residues. DNA for the CDR3: TGTGCCAGCAGCCTTACATACGGCAGGCCCTCTGGGGCCAACGTCCTGACTTTC. Protein sequence: CASSLTYGRPSGANVLTF.

V gene TRBV10-1 combines with J gene TRBJ2-7, with D perhaps matching TRBD2 (5 bases). V lost 0 bases and J 4 bases, leaving 13 bases between the germline ends. There are 15 residues in the CDR3. Per germline, CDR1 WNHNN and CDR2 SYGVQD (reference sequence). For the CDR3, the DNA is TGCGCCAGCAGTGAGTCTGGGAGTAGAGATTACGAGCAGTACTTC. Its protein is CASSESGSRDYEQYF.

This clone has just one count. The V gene is TRBV5-1, the J gene TRBJ2-5; TRBD1 matches at 7 bases. After removal of 3 bases from V and 4 bases from J, the junction contained 9 bases not matched to a gene. Per the germline V gene, CDR1 is SGHRS and CDR2 is YFSETQ. The CDR3 is made up of 15 amino acids. The CDR3 sequence is CASSSQGERGETQYF. In nucleotides, the CDR3 is TGCGCCAGCAGCTCCCAGGGGGAGCGCGGAGAGACCCAGTACTTC.

Remarks on this clone: This same CDR3 is encoded by further DNA sequences in the sample. The chain is built from TRBV5-1 and TRBJ1-1, with D uncertain. The ends were cut back, 0 bases at V and 7 bases at J, with 10 bases in the middle. The CDR3 covers 13 residues. Germline CDR1 is SGHRS and CDR2 is YFSETQ. CDR3 protein: CASSLERGSEAFF. The CDR3 DNA is TGCGCCAGCAGCTTGGAACGGGGTAGTGAAGCTTTCTTT.

As regards this clone: Other DNA sequences of this sample code for an identical CDR3. The chain recombines TRBV6-1 with TRBJ2-1, with D possibly called TRBD1 or TRBD2 (5 bases each). This CDR3 contains 15 residues. Germline-derived CDR1 and CDR2 are MNHNS and SASEGT. V was clipped by 2 bases and J by 4 bases, with 12 bases between them. CDR3 DNA: TGTGCCAGCAGTGAACGGGGCGGTTCTTACAATGAGCAGTTCTTC. Its translation is CASSERGGSYNEQFF.

V and J are TRBV29-1 and TRBJ2-7; 7 bases are shared with TRBD1. CDR3 size: 12 residues. CDR1 and CDR2 (germline): SQVTM, ANQGSEA. V lost 1 base to trimming and J lost 6 bases; unmatched junction nucleotides: 3. DNA for the CDR3: TGCAGCGTTGAAGGAGACAGGGTCGAGCAGTACTTC. Residues: CSVEGDRVEQYF.

This rearrangement joins TRBV5-1 to TRBJ1-1; 8 nucleotides align to TRBD1. V shed 5 bases and J 3 bases; nucleotides not matched to a gene: 12. Germline assignment: CDR1 SGHRS and CDR2 YFSETQ. The CDR3 totals 16 residues. The CDR3 sequence: CASRDRVNELDTEAFF. The CDR3 DNA reads TGCGCCAGCAGGGACAGGGTAAACGAACTCGACACTGAAGCTTTCTTT.

V is TRBV4-3 and J is TRBJ2-3; no reliable D call. V lost 4 bases and J 4 bases, leaving 12 bases between the germline ends. CDR3 length equals 14 residues. CDR1 and CDR2 (germline): LGHNA, YSLEER. The CDR3: CASSPSSFADTQYF. CDR3 DNA: TGCGCCAGCAGCCCTTCATCTTTCGCAGATACGCAGTATTTT.

The chain uses TRBV29-1 and TRBJ1-5; D is unresolved. This CDR3 contains 15 residues. Trimming removed 4 bases at V and 4 bases at J, with 17 bases between. Germline V gene sequence: CDR1 SQVTM, CDR2 ANQGSEA. The CDR3: CSVGPGRPGNQPQHF. CDR3 sequence (DNA): TGCAGCGTTGGGCCAGGTCGGCCCGGAAATCAGCCCCAGCATTTT.

The chain has TRBV2 and TRBJ2-1; D ambiguous. CDR1 is SNHLY, CDR2 FYNNEI, per germline. CDR3 length: 12 amino acids. Trimming took off 6 bases at V and 8 bases at J, with 11 bases between the two ends. The CDR3 nucleotides read TGTGCCAGCAGCCAGACAAGGGATGAGCAGTTCTTC. This codes for CASSQTRDEQFF.

This chain connects TRBV30 to TRBJ2-1; TRBD2 aligns across 8 bases. V was pared by 3 bases and J by 6 bases, with 7 bases of the junction left unmatched. The CDR3 sequence is 14 residues long. The germline CDR1 and CDR2 sequences are GTSNPN and SVGIG (reference sequence). This CDR3 reads CAWSLAGLTNEQFF. The CDR3 nucleotides are TGTGCCTGGAGCCTAGCGGGCCTCACCAATGAGCAGTTCTTC.

V gene TRBV7-3 combines with J gene TRBJ1-3; D may be TRBD1 (6 bases). The CDR3 is 14 residues long. Germline CDR1 is SGHTA and CDR2 is FQGTGA. Trimming left V 3 bases short and J 2 bases short, with 8 bases between. The CDR3: CASSLGGTGNTIYF. The CDR3 DNA follows: TGTGCCAGCAGCTTGGGGGGCACTGGAAACACCATATATTTT.

This clone has only one observation. This chain connects TRBV11-2 to TRBJ1-6; 7 bases fit TRBD1. The germline V gene encodes CDR1 SGHAT and CDR2 FQNNGV. The CDR3 sequence is 13 residues long. Trimming cost V 7 bases and J 9 bases; bases outside gene matches: 6. CDR3 coding DNA: TGTGCCAGCACCACAGGGGTAGGTTCACCCCTCCACTTT. It yields the protein CASTTGVGSPLHF. The full variable domain, its missing parts supplied by reference TRBV11-2 and TRBJ1-6, is EAGVAQSPRYKIIEKRQSVAFWCNPISGHATLYWYQQILGQGPKLLIQFQNNGVVDDSQLPKDRFSAERLKGVDSTLKIQPAKLEDSAVYLCASTTGVGSPLHFGNGTRLTVT.

Comments on this clone: The same CDR3 is also encoded by other DNA sequences in this sample. The chain combines TRBV7-2 with TRBJ1-2; possibly TRBD1 for D (5 bases). Germline CDR1 and CDR2: SGHTA and FQGNSA. The CDR3 covers 14 residues. Trimming removed 0 bases from V and 2 bases from J, with 7 bases in between. The CDR3 reads CASSLAGGNYGYTF. CDR3 nucleotides: TGTGCCAGCAGCTTAGCGGGGGGAAACTATGGCTACACCTTC.

In DNA form, the CDR3 reads TGTGCCAGCAGTGGACAGGGGCAAGAAAAACTGTTTTTT. This codes for CASSGQGQEKLFF. The rearrangement uses TRBV28 and TRBJ1-4; 9 bases line up with TRBD1. This CDR3 contains 13 residues. Germline loops: CDR1 MDHEN, CDR2 SYDVKM. V lost 5 bases, J lost 8 bases, and 3 bases stayed unmatched.

Notes on this clone: The same CDR3 can be traced to other DNA sequences in this sample. V gene TRBV7-2 combines with J gene TRBJ2-2; 7 nucleotides align to TRBD2. J gave up 5 bases and V 2 bases, and 8 bases lay outside the gene matches. Germline V lookup: CDR1 SGHTA, CDR2 FQGNSA. This CDR3 spans 16 amino acids. CDR3 in amino acids: CASSLLGLAVTGELFF. DNA for the CDR3: TGTGCCAGCAGCTTATTAGGGCTAGCGGTAACCGGGGAGCTGTTTTTT.

This chain joins TRBV28 and TRBJ1-1; 8 nucleotides align to TRBD1. The length of the CDR3 is 13 residues. The germline gives CDR1 MDHEN, CDR2 SYDVKM. V trimming: 6 bases; J trimming: 11 bases; junction bases outside the gene matches: 11. The CDR3 region is CASRYLRTGRAFF. Here the CDR3 DNA reads TGTGCCAGCAGGTATTTAAGGACAGGGCGGGCTTTCTTT.